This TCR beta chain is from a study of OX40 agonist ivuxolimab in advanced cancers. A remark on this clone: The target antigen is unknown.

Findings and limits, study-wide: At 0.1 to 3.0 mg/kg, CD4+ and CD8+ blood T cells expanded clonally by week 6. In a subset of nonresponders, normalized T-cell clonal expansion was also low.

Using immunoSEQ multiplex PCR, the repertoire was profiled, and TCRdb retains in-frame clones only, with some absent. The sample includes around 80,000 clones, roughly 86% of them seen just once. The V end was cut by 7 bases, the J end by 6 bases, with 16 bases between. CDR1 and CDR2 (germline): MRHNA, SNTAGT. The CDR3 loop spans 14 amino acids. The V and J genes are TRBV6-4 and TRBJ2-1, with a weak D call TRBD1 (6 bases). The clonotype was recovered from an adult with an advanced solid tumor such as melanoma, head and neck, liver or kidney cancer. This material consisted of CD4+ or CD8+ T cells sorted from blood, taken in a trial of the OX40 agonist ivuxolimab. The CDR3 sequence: CASKSGEGFNEQFF. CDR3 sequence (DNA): TGTGCCAGCAAGTCAGGGGAAGGGTTCAATGAGCAGTTCTTC.